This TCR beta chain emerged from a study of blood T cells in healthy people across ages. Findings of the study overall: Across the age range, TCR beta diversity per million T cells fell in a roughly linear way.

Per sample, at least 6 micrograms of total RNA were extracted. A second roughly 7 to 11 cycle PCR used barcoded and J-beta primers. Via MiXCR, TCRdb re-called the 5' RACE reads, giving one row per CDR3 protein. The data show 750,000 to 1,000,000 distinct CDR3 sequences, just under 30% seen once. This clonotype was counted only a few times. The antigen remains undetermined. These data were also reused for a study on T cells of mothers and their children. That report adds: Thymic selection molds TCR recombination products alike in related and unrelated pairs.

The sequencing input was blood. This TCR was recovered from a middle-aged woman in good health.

CDR3 in amino acids: CASSPFRGLLPRRSYNEQFF. The CDR3 coding sequence is TGCGCCAGCAGCCCTTTTAGAGGCCTTCTTCCTCGTCGCTCCTACAATGAGCAGTTCTTC. The V and J genes are TRBV5-1 and TRBJ2-1; D gene unclear. Trimming removed 4 bases at V and 0 bases at J, with 26 bases between. The CDR3 consists of 20 residues. The germline V gene has CDR1 SGHRS and CDR2 YFSETQ.